A single sample is the source of the 24 T cell receptor beta chains below, sequenced in a study of T cells in Graves' hyperthyroidism and ophthalmopathy. Amplified TCR beta CDR3 regions derived from RNA transcripts. TCR CDR3 regions were first amplified by RT-PCR with HTBI primers. MiXCR was run by TCRdb on the multiplex PCR reads, yielding one entry per CDR3 protein. The sample comprises a few hundred thousand distinct CDR3 sequences, about a sixth of which are singletons, and roughly 3.3% rests with the top ten. Sequencing was performed on blood. The receptors were gathered from a woman aged 40 to 55 with Graves' ophthalmopathy.

The chain has TRBV6-1 and TRBJ1-2; tentative D call: TRBD1 (6 bases). This CDR3 region has 16 residues. Germline CDR1 MNHNS, CDR2 SASEGT. V lost 5 bases and J 8 bases, leaving 24 bases between the germline ends. CDR3 DNA sequence: TGTGCCAGCAGTTGGGACACGGGACACCGGGACGGAGGCTACACCTTC. This sequence encodes CASSWDTGHRDGGYTF.

This clonotype was detected only a few times. V gene TRBV27 combines with J gene TRBJ2-7; D is undetermined. Germline CDR1 reads MNHEY; CDR2 reads SMNVEV (reference sequence). The CDR3 length is 14 residues. V lost 0 bases and J lost 2, with 8 bases in between. CDR3 nucleotides: TGTGCCAGCAGTTTATCGGTGGGAACCTACGAGCAGTACTTC. This gives the protein CASSLSVGTYEQYF.

This clonotype was detected ten times or more. The rearrangement joins TRBV15 to TRBJ2-2; TRBD2 is a possible D gene (7 bases). Germline-derived CDR1 and CDR2 are LNHNV and YYDKDF (reference sequence). The CDR3 loop spans 15 amino acids. Trimming removed 3 bases from V and 3 bases from J, with 11 bases in between. The CDR3 sequence: CATSRGGGHTGELFF. The CDR3 bases are TGTGCCACCAGCAGGGGGGGGGGGCACACCGGGGAGCTGTTTTTT. Full variable domain (rest looked up from reference TRBV15 and TRBJ2-2): DAMVIQNPRYQVTQFGKPVTLSCSQTLNHNVMYWYQQKSSQAPKLLFHYYDKDFNNEADTPDNFQSRRPNTSFCFLDIRSPGLGDTAMYLCATSRGGGHTGELFFGEGSRLTVL.

This sequence joins TRBV7-2 and TRBJ2-5; 16 nucleotides match TRBD2. The CDR3 covers 18 residues. V shed 4 bases and J 4 bases; nucleotides not matched to a gene: 9. CDR1 is SGHTA and CDR2 is FQGNSA in the germline V gene. The CDR3 loop reads CASSSPGLAGGGRETQYF. In DNA, the CDR3 is TGTGCCAGCAGCTCCCCGGGACTAGCGGGGGGGGGGAGAGAGACCCAGTACTTC.

This clonotype was observed many times. This chain links TRBV29-1 with TRBJ2-7; D remains ambiguous. Per germline, CDR1 SQVTM and CDR2 ANQGSEA. The CDR3 covers 11 residues. Deletions cut 1 base from V and 5 bases from J, with 6 bases between. The CDR3 is CSVEGQNEQYF. The DNA of the CDR3 is TGCAGCGTTGAAGGCCAGAACGAGCAGTACTTC.

This clonotype was seen only a few times. The J gene is TRBJ1-2, the V gene TRBV30, with 10 bases identical to TRBD1. The CDR3 covers 11 residues. The J segment lost 6 bases and the V segment lost 7 bases, leaving 2 bases of the junction unmatched. CDR1 is GTSNPN and CDR2 is SVGIG in the germline V gene (reference sequence). CDR3 amino acids: CALTGGDGYTF. The CDR3 nucleotides read TGTGCCTTGACAGGGGGCGATGGCTACACCTTC.

This clonotype came up many times. The rearrangement uses TRBV6-1 and TRBJ2-3; D call uncertain. Trimming took 5 bases from V and 5 from J, leaving 5 bases between them. The CDR3 consists of 11 residues. CDR1 and CDR2 from the germline V gene are MNHNS and SASEGT. CDR3 DNA sequence: TGTGCCAGCAGTCAAGTAGATACGCAGTATTTT. Residues: CASSQVDTQYF.

This clonotype was observed at least ten times. CDR3 nucleotides: TGTGCCAGCAGTGCACAGGGTATTGAAGCTTTCTTT. Its protein is CASSAQGIEAFF. This rearrangement joins TRBV11-2 to TRBJ1-1, with D possibly being TRBD1 (6 bases). V shed 6 bases and J shed 7 bases, with 12 bases lying between them. This CDR3 contains 12 residues. Per the germline V gene, CDR1 is SGHAT and CDR2 is FQNNGV.

This clonotype occurred many times. The rearrangement joins TRBV20-1 to TRBJ1-2; 9 bases agree with TRBD1. The ends lost 5 bases at V and 5 bases at J; junction bases unmatched: 6. CDR3 length: 13 amino acids. Per germline, CDR1 DFQATT and CDR2 SNEGSKA (reference sequence). The chain's CDR3 is CSAPSGQGYGYTF. CDR3 bases: TGCAGTGCTCCCAGCGGACAGGGGTATGGCTACACCTTC.

This chain connects TRBV6-5 to TRBJ1-4; a possible D gene is TRBD1 (5 bases). CDR1 is MNHEY and CDR2 is SVGAGI in the germline V gene. V gave up 2 bases and J gave up 6 bases, with 10 bases separating them. CDR3 length equals 14 residues. The CDR3 is CASSYRGEDEKLFF. The CDR3 bases are TGTGCCAGCAGTTACAGGGGTGAAGATGAAAAACTGTTTTTT.

This clonotype was counted ten times or more. The chain couples TRBV7-2 to TRBJ2-1; TRBD2 matches 11 bases. This CDR3 has 14 residues. V was pared by 5 bases and J by 9 bases, with 6 bases of the junction left unmatched. CDR1 and CDR2 (germline): SGHTA, FQGNSA. CDR3 amino acids: CASSPGLAGFEQFF. In DNA form, the CDR3 reads TGTGCCAGCAGCCCAGGACTAGCGGGCTTTGAGCAGTTCTTC.

The chain recombines TRBV20-1 with TRBJ2-5; D possibly corresponds to TRBD2 (6 bases). The CDR3 is 14 amino acids. Germline-derived CDR1 and CDR2 are DFQATT and SNEGSKA (reference sequence). Trimming left V 6 bases short and J 5 bases short, with 19 bases between. Here the CDR3 reads CSATLGLPGETQYF. The DNA of the CDR3 is TGCAGTGCCACCCTGGGACTTCCCGGGGAGACCCAGTACTTC.

The rearrangement links TRBV7-9 to TRBJ2-2; unclear D gene. There are 15 residues in the CDR3. The V end was cut by 2 bases, the J end by 0 bases, with 7 bases between. Per germline, CDR1 SEHNR and CDR2 FQNEAQ (reference sequence). The CDR3 DNA reads TGTGCCAGCAGCTTACTCTCCTCGAACACCGGGGAGCTGTTTTTT. It specifies CASSLLSSNTGELFF.

The chain employs TRBV29-1 and TRBJ2-1, with 7 bases aligning to TRBD1. Germline-derived CDR1 and CDR2 are SQVTM and ANQGSEA. After removal of 2 bases from V and 6 bases from J, the junction contained 16 bases not matched to a gene. The CDR3 has 17 amino acids. CDR3 loop: CSVERGNWDGDSNEQFF. CDR3 DNA sequence: TGCAGCGTTGAAAGGGGGAATTGGGATGGGGACAGCAATGAGCAGTTCTTC.

This clonotype was detected only a few times. The chain has TRBV18 and TRBJ2-1, with 11 bases fitting TRBD1. Germline V gene data show CDR1 as KGHSH and CDR2 as LQKENI. V lost 1 base and J lost 8; bases outside the gene matches: 4. The CDR3 runs to 15 residues. CDR3: CASSPRGQGADEQFF. CDR3 DNA: TGTGCCAGCTCACCACGAGGACAGGGGGCGGATGAGCAGTTCTTC.

The chain employs TRBV5-6 and TRBJ2-2, with 13 bases lining up with TRBD2. This CDR3 spans 17 amino acids. The germline V gene has CDR1 SGHDT and CDR2 YYEEEE. Losses at the gene ends were 2 bases for V and 2 bases for J; bases not matched to a gene: 3. CDR3 in amino acids: CASSFGLAGVNTGELFF. The CDR3 coding sequence is TGTGCCAGCAGCTTTGGACTAGCGGGAGTAAACACCGGGGAGCTGTTTTTT.

This clonotype came up a few times. This chain uses TRBV7-9 with TRBJ2-7; D call uncertain. The CDR3 is 17 amino acids. Germline V lookup: CDR1 SEHNR, CDR2 FQNEAQ (reference sequence). V dropped 1 base and J dropped 10 bases, with 26 bases sitting between them. CDR3 DNA sequence: TGTGCCAGCAGCTTAGTCAGTGGCGCACACCGTTGGATCGAACAGTACTTC. This sequence encodes CASSLVSGAHRWIEQYF.

This clonotype has more than one count but fewer than ten. The J gene is TRBJ2-7, the V gene TRBV27, with 9 bases fitting TRBD1. The CDR3 covers 16 residues. Unmatched junction bases numbered 8, after V lost 2 bases and J lost 3 bases. CDR1 is MNHEY, CDR2 SMNVEV, per germline (reference sequence). CDR3 coding DNA: TGTGCCAGCAGTTTAGCAAGTCCGGGACAGGGCTACGAGCAGTACTTC. This gives the protein CASSLASPGQGYEQYF.

This clonotype was detected only a few times. V and J are TRBV10-3 and TRBJ2-1, with D possibly being TRBD1 or TRBD2 (6 bases each). This CDR3 is 15 amino acids long. CDR1 and CDR2 (germline): ENHRY, SYGVKD. Trimming stripped 2 bases from V and 12 bases from J, with 20 bases between. CDR3 DNA sequence: TGTGCCATCAGTGAGCCGAACAGACAGGCGCGGGGGCAGTTCTTC. Translating it yields CAISEPNRQARGQFF.

Ten or more counts support this clonotype. V gene TRBV7-3 combines with J gene TRBJ2-1, with TRBD2 as a possible D gene (7 bases). V gave up 4 bases and J gave up 5 bases, with 12 bases separating them. Germline V CDR1 and CDR2: SGHTA, FQGTGA. The CDR3 has 14 amino acids. The CDR3 nucleotides are TGTGCCAGCAGCTCGGGGGGCATAAACAATGAGCAGTTCTTC. Protein: CASSSGGINNEQFF. Full variable domain (remainder filled in from reference TRBV7-3 and TRBJ2-1): GAGVSQTPSNKVTEKGKYVELRCDPISGHTALYWYRQSLGQGPEFLIYFQGTGAADDSGLPNDRFFAVRPEGSVSTLKIQRTERGDSAVYLCASSSGGINNEQFFGPGTRLTVL.

This rearrangement joins TRBV6-2 or TRBV6-3 to TRBJ2-6; D gene unclear. CDR1 and CDR2 from the germline V gene are MNHEY and SVGEGT. The CDR3 loop spans 12 amino acids. Trimming took off 7 bases at V and 3 bases at J, with 4 bases between the two ends. DNA of the CDR3: TGTGCCAGCACGAATGGGGCCAACGTCCTGACTTTC. This translates into CASTNGANVLTF.

This clonotype was counted between two and nine times. The chain combines TRBV3-1 with TRBJ2-1, with D possibly called TRBD1 or TRBD2 (6 bases each). The germline V gene encodes CDR1 LGHDT and CDR2 YNNKEL (reference sequence). CDR3 length: 16 residues. V was pared by 1 base and J by 0 bases, with 10 bases between. CDR3 nucleotide sequence: TGTGCCAGCAGCCAAGGGGGGGACAACTCCTACAATGAGCAGTTCTTC. Amino acids: CASSQGGDNSYNEQFF.

As regards this clonotype: A much larger clone differs by one base, so this may be a read error. The genes are TRBV6-1 and TRBJ2-5; possible D gene TRBD1, 5 bases. The J call may be faulty, since TRBJ2-1 better matches the DNA end. The CDR3 totals 15 residues. Germline V gene lookup returns CDR1 MNHNS and CDR2 SASEGT. CDR3 sequence: CASSEAAGLLETQFF. DNA for the CDR3: TGTGCCAGCAGTGAAGCCGCAGGGCTTCTAGAGACCCAGTTCTTC.

This clonotype was picked up many times. The rearrangement uses TRBV27 and TRBJ2-2, with D perhaps TRBD2 (5 bases). V was trimmed by 5 bases and J by 9 bases, leaving 19 bases between them. This CDR3 has 15 amino acids. Germline values: CDR1 MNHEY, CDR2 SMNVEV (reference sequence). CDR3 in amino acids: CASSRTAIDIRELFF. DNA of the CDR3: TGTGCCAGCAGTCGGACTGCCATAGATATCAGGGAGCTGTTTTTT.